The 5 T cell receptor beta chains listed next were all sequenced from one sample in a study of T cells after posttransplantation cyclophosphamide. Using immunoSEQ multiplex PCR, the repertoire was profiled, and TCRdb retains in-frame clones only, with some absent. The sample lists roughly 24,000 clones, around 92% seen once, with about 8.2% in the top ten. Control samples came 1 year after myeloablative marrow transplants with methotrexate plus calcineurin inhibitor. The input for sequencing was PBMCs, taken after an allogeneic stem cell transplant with a calcineurin inhibitor and methotrexate. Every receptor here comes from a female patient aged 45 to 65 who received an allogeneic stem cell transplant from an unrelated donor, was CMV-positive, and had chronic GVHD only. Some T cells may arise from the graft donor.

The chain is built from TRBV5-1 and TRBJ2-7; 9 bases align to TRBD1. From germline, CDR1 is SGHRS and CDR2 YFSETQ. Unmatched junction bases numbered 9, after V lost 3 bases and J lost 5 bases. The CDR3 runs 15 residues. The CDR3 sequence: CASSSQGQGGNEQYF. In nucleotides, the CDR3 is TGCGCCAGCAGCTCACAGGGACAGGGAGGCAACGAGCAGTACTTC.

This clone has only a few counts. This chain links TRBV21-1 with TRBJ1-1; no DNA check was done on the table's D call, TRBD1. TRBV21-1 is labeled a pseudogene. CDR3 size: 9 residues. The CDR3 loop is CASEHSAFF. For the CDR3, the DNA is TGTGCCAGCGAACATTCAGCTTTCTTT.

The chain couples TRBV9 to TRBJ2-7, with D possibly being TRBD2 (5 bases). The CDR3 has 14 amino acids. V was cut by 4 bases and J by 0 bases, with 11 bases left in between. The germline gives CDR1 SGDLS, CDR2 YYNGEE. CDR3 protein: CASSFRAVSYEQYF. DNA for the CDR3: TGTGCCAGCAGCTTTCGAGCGGTCTCCTACGAGCAGTACTTC.

The genes are TRBV15 and TRBJ2-7; TRBD1 agrees at 12 bases. From germline, CDR1 is LNHNV and CDR2 YYDKDF (reference sequence). Trimming took 6 bases from V and 7 from J; bases not matched to a gene: 7. This CDR3 has 14 amino acids. The CDR3 is CATSPGQGAREQYF. In DNA form, the CDR3 reads TGTGCCACCAGTCCGGGACAGGGGGCGCGAGAGCAGTACTTC.

V is TRBV5-4 and J is TRBJ2-4, with TRBD2 matching over 7 bases. The CDR3 totals 19 residues. After removal of 0 bases from V and 4 bases from J, the junction contained 16 bases not matched to a gene. Germline CDR1 reads SGHNT; CDR2 reads YYREEE (reference sequence). Here the CDR3 reads CASSLVSGSVSSGKNIQYF. The CDR3 nucleotides are TGTGCCAGCAGCTTGGTGAGCGGTTCGGTGTCTAGCGGAAAAAACATTCAGTACTTC.